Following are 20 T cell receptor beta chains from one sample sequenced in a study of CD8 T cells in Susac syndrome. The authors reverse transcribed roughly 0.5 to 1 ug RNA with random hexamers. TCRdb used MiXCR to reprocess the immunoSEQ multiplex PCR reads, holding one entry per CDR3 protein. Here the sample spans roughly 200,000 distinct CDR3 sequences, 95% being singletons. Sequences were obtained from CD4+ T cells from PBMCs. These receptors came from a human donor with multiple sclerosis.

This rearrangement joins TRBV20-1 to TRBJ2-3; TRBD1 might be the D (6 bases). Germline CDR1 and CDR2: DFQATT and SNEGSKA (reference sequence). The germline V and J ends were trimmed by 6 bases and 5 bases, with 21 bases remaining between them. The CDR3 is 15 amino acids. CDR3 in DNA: TGCAGTGCCCGAGACGGCAGGGGTCCCAAAGATACGCAGTATTTT. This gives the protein CSARDGRGPKDTQYF.

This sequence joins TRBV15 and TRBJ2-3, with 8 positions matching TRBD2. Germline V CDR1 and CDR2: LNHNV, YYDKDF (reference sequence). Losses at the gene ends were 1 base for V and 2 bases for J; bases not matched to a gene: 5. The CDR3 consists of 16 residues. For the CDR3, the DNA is TGTGCCACCAGCAGAGGCCGGGGGGGGACCACAGATACGCAGTATTTT. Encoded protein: CATSRGRGGTTDTQYF.

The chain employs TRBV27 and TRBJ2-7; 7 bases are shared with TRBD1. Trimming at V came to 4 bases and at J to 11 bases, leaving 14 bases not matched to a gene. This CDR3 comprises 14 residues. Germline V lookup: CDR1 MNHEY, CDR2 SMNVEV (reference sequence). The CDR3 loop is CASSSQLGQAEKYF. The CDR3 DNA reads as TGTGCCAGCAGTTCACAACTAGGACAGGCGGAAAAGTACTTC.

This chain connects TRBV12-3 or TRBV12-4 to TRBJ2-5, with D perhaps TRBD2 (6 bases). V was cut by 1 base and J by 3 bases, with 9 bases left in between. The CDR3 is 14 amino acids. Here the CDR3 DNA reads TGTGCCAGCAGTTTAGGGGAGGAAGAAGAGACCCAGTACTTC. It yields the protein CASSLGEEEETQYF.

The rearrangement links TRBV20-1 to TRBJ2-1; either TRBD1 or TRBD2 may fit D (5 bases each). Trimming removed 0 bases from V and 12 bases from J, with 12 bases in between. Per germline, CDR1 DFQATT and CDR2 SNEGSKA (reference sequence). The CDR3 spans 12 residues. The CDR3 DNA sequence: TGCAGTGCTAGAGAGGACCGGGACCTGCAGTTCTTC. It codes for CSAREDRDLQFF.

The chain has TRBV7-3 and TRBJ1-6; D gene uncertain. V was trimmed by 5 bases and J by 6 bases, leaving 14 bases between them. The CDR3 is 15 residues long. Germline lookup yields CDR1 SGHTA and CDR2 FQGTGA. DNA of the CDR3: TGTGCCAGCAGCCCCCGGACCGGTCCTAATTCACCCCTCCACTTT. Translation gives CASSPRTGPNSPLHF. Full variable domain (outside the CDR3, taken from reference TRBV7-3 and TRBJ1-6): GAGVSQTPSNKVTEKGKYVELRCDPISGHTALYWYRQSLGQGPEFLIYFQGTGAADDSGLPNDRFFAVRPEGSVSTLKIQRTERGDSAVYLCASSPRTGPNSPLHFGNGTRLTVT.

The CDR3 sequence: CSGTRGEGYTF. The CDR3 DNA reads TGCAGCGGTACCAGGGGGGAGGGCTACACCTTC. The J gene is TRBJ1-2, the V gene TRBV29-1, with TRBD1 identical over 7 bases. The junction had 7 bases not matched to a gene; V was cut back by 7 bases and J by 8 bases. CDR1 is SQVTM, CDR2 ANQGSEA, per germline. The CDR3 is 11 amino acids.

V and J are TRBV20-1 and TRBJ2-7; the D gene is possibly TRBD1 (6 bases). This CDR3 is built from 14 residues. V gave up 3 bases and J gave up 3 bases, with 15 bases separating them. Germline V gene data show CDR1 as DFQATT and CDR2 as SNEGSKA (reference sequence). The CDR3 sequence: CSASPPADSYEQYF. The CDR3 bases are TGCAGTGCTAGCCCCCCGGCGGACAGCTACGAGCAGTACTTC.

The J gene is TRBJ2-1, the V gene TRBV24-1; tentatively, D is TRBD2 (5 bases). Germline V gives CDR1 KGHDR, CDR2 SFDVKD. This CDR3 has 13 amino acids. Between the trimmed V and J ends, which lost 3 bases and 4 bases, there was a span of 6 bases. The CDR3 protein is CATSDPGYNEQFF. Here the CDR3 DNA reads TGTGCCACCAGTGATCCGGGGTACAATGAGCAGTTCTTC.

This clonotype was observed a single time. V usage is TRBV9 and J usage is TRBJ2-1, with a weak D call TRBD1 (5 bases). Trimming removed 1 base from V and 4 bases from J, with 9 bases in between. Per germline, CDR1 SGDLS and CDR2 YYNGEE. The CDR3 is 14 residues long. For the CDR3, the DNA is TGTGCCAGCAGCGTACAGGGATTGTACAATGAGCAGTTCTTC. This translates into CASSVQGLYNEQFF.

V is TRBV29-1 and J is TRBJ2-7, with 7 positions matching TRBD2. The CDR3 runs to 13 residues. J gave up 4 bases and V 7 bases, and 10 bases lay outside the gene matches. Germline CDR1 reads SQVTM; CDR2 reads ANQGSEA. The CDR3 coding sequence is TGCAGCGCCTGGGGGGGGATCGGGTACGAGCAGTACTTC. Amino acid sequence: CSAWGGIGYEQYF.

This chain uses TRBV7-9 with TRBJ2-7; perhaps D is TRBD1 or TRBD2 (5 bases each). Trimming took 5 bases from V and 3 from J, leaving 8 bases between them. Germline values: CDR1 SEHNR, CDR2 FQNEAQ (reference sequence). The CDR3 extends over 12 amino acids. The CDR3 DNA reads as TGTGCCAGCAGCCGGGACCTCTACGAGCAGTACTTC. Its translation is CASSRDLYEQYF.

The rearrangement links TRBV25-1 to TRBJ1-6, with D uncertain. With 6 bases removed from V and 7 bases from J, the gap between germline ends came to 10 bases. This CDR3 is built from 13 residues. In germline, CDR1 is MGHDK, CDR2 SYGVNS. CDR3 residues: CASSQAYNSPLHF. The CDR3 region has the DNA TGTGCCAGCAGCCAGGCATACAATTCACCCCTCCACTTT.

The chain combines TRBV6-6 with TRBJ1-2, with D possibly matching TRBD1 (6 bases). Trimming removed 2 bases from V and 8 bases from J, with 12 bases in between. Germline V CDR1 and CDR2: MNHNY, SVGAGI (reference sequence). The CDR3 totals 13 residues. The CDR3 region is CASSYDRIEGYTF. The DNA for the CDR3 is TGTGCCAGCAGTTACGACAGGATCGAAGGCTACACCTTC.

The CDR3 reads CASSLDRGYTDTQYF. CDR3 DNA sequence: TGTGCCAGCAGCTTGGATAGGGGTTACACAGATACGCAGTATTTT. The rearrangement joins TRBV5-4 to TRBJ2-3, with D possibly TRBD1 on 5 matching bases. Trimming took off 0 bases at V and 2 bases at J, with 10 bases between the two ends. CDR1 is SGHNT and CDR2 is YYREEE in the germline V gene (reference sequence). The CDR3 is 15 amino acids.

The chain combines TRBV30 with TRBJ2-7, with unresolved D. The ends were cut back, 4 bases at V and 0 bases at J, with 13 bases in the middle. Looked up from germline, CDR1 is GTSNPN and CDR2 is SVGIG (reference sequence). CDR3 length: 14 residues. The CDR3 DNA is TGTGCCTGGAACAGAGGTCGTGTCTCCTACGAGCAGTACTTC. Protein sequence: CAWNRGRVSYEQYF.

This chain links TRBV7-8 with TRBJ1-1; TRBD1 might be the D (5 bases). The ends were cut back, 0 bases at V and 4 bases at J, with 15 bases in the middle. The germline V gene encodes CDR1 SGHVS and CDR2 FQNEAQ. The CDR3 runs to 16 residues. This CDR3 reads CASSLAAGRVRTEAFF. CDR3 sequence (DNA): TGTGCCAGCAGCTTAGCCGCAGGGCGGGTCCGCACTGAAGCTTTCTTT. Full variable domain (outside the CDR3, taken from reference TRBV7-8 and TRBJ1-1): GAGVSQSPRYKVAKRGQDVALRCDPISGHVSLFWYQQALGQGPEFLTYFQNEAQLDKSGLPSDRFFAERPEGSVSTLKIQRTQQEDSAVYLCASSLAAGRVRTEAFFGQGTRLTVV.

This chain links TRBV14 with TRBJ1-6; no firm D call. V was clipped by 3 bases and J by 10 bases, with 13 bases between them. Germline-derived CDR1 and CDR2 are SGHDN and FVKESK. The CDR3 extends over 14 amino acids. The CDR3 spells CASSHSTQGSPLHF. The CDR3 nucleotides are TGTGCCAGCAGCCACTCCACCCAAGGGTCACCCCTCCACTTT.

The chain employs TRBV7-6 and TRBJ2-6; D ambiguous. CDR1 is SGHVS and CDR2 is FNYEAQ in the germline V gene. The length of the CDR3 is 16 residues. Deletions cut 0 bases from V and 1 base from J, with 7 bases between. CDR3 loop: CASSLAIGSGANVLTF. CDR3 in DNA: TGTGCCAGCAGCTTAGCGATAGGGTCTGGGGCCAACGTCCTGACTTTC.

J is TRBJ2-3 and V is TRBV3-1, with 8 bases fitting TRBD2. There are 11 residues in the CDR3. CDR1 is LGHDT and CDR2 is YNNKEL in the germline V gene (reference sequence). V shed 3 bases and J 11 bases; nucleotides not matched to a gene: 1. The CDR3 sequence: CASSQSGGQYF. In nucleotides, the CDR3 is TGTGCCAGCAGCCAGAGCGGGGGGCAGTATTTT.